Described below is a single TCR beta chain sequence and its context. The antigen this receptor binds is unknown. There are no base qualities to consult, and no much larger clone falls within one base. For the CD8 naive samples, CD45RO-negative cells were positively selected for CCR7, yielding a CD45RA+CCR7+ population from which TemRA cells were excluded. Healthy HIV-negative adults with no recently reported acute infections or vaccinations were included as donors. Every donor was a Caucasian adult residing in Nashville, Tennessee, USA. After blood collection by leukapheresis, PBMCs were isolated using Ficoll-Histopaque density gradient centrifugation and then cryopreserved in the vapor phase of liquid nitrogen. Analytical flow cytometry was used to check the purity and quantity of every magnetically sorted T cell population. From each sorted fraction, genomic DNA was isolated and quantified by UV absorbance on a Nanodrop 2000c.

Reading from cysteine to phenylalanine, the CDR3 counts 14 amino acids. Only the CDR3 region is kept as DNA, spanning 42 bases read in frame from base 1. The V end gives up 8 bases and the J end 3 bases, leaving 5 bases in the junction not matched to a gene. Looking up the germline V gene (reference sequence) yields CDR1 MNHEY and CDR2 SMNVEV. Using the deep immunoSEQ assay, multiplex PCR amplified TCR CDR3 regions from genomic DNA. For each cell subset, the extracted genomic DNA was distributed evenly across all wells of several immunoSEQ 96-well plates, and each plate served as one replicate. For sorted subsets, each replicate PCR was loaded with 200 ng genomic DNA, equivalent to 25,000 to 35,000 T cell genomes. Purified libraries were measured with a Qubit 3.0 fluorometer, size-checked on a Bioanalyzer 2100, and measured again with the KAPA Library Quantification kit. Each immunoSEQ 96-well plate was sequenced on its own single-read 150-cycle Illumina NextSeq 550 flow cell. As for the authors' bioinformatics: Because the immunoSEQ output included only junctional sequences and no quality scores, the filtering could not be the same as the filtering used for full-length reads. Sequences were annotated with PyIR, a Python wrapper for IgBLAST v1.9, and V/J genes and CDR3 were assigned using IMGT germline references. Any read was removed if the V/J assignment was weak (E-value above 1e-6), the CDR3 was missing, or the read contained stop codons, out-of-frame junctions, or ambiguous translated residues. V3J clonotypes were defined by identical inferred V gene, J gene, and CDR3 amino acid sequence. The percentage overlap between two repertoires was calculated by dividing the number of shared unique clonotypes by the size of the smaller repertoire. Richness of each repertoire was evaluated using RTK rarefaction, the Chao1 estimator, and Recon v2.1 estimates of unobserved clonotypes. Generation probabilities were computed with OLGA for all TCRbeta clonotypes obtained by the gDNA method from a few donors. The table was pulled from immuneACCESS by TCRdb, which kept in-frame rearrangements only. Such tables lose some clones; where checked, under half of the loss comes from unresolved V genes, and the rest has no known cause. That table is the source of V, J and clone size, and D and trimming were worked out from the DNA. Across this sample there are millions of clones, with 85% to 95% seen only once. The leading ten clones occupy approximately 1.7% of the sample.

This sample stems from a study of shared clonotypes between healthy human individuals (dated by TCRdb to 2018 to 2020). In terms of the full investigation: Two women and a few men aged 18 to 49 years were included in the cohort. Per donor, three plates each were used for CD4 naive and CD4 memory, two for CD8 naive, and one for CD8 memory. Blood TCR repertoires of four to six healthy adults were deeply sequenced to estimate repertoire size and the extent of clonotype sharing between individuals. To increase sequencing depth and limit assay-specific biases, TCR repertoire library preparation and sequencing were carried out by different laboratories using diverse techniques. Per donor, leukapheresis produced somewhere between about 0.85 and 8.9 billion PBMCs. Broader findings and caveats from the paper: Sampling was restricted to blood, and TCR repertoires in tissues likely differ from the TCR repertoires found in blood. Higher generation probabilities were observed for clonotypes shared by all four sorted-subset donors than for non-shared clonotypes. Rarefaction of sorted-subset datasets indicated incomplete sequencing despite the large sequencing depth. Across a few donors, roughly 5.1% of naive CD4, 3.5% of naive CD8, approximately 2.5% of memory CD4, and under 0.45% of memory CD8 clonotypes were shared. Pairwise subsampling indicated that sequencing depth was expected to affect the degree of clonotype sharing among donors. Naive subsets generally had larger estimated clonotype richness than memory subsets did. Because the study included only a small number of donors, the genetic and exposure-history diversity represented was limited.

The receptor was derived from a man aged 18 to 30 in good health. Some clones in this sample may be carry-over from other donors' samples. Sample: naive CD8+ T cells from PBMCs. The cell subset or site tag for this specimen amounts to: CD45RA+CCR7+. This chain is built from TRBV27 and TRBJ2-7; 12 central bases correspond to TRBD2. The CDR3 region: CASAPGLAGYEQYF. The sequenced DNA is TGTGCCAGCGCGCCGGGACTAGCGGGCTACGAGCAGTACTTC.